Listed here are 25 T cell receptor beta chains from one sample, sequenced in a study of cytomegalovirus exposure and HLA in healthy donors. With 60 Vbeta and 13 Jbeta primers, the PCR was carried out. The repertoire was sequenced with immunoSEQ multiplex PCR; TCRdb's copy has only in-frame clones and lacks some. The sample has roughly 110,000 clones; 60% to 80% are singletons. The specimen was PBMCs. The receptors originated from a female donor in good health and CMV-seronegative.

The J gene is TRBJ1-3, the V gene TRBV6-1; D uncertain. V gave up 7 bases and J gave up 4 bases, with 11 bases separating them. Germline CDR1 is MNHNS and CDR2 is SASEGT. The CDR3 is 13 residues long. The CDR3 nucleotides are TGTGCCAGCACCCCGGGTCCCGGAAACACCATATATTTT. Translated: CASTPGPGNTIYF.

The gene calls are TRBV11-2 and TRBJ2-7, with 10 bases aligning to TRBD1. Germline CDR1 is SGHAT and CDR2 is FQNNGV. This CDR3 region has 15 residues. The junction had 7 bases not matched to a gene; V was cut back by 5 bases and J by 3 bases. The CDR3 sequence is CASSPRQGAGYEQYF. The CDR3 DNA sequence: TGTGCCAGCAGCCCAAGACAGGGGGCCGGCTACGAGCAGTACTTC.

In nucleotides, the CDR3 is TGCAGCGTCCGGACAGGGGGCGGTAATGAAAAACTGTTTTTT. It is translated as CSVRTGGGNEKLFF. This rearrangement joins TRBV29-1 to TRBJ1-4, with 11 nucleotides matching TRBD1. Germline V gives CDR1 SQVTM, CDR2 ANQGSEA. CDR3 size: 14 residues. V dropped 6 bases and J dropped 4; count of bases not matched to a gene: 4.

This clone was picked up one time. The chain has TRBV28 and TRBJ1-5; 9 positions match TRBD1. The CDR3 covers 15 residues. Germline CDR1 reads MDHEN; CDR2 reads SYDVKM. The V and J ends lost 6 bases and 7 bases, in that order; junction bases with no gene match: 10. The CDR3 DNA follows: TGTGCCAGCAGCGGCTGGACAGGGGATCGGCAGCCCCAGCATTTT. Its translation is CASSGWTGDRQPQHF.

This clone was detected only once. V is TRBV28 and J is TRBJ2-1, with D possibly being TRBD2 (7 bases). This CDR3 comprises 15 residues. Germline CDR1 is MDHEN and CDR2 is SYDVKM. Trimming removed 5 bases at V and 6 bases at J, with 17 bases between. The CDR3 here is CASSGSGGARNEQFF. The CDR3 DNA reads TGTGCCAGCAGTGGTAGTGGGGGGGCGCGCAATGAGCAGTTCTTC. The full variable domain, in which reference TRBV28 and TRBJ2-1 provide the parts outside the CDR3, is DVKVTQSSRYLVKRTGEKVFLECVQDMDHENMFWYRQDPGLGLRLIYFSYDVKMKEKGDIPEGYSVSREKKERFSLILESASTNQTSMYLCASSGSGGARNEQFFGPGTRLTVL.

The V gene is TRBV19, the J gene TRBJ2-1; 7 nucleotides align to TRBD2. CDR3 size: 17 residues. The trim removed 5 bases at V and 5 bases at J, leaving 15 bases unmatched. Germline values: CDR1 LNHDA, CDR2 SQIVND (reference sequence). The CDR3 spells CASSAALLALINNEQFF. The CDR3 DNA reads TGTGCCAGTAGTGCCGCCCTACTAGCGCTCATCAACAATGAGCAGTTCTTC. The whole variable domain, filled in from reference TRBV19 and TRBJ2-1, reads DGGITQSPKYLFRKEGQNVTLSCEQNLNHDAMYWYRQDPGQGLRLIYYSQIVNDFQKGDIAEGYSVSREKKESFPLTVTSAQKNPTAFYLCASSAALLALINNEQFFGPGTRLTVL.

The chain combines TRBV11-1 with TRBJ1-6; TRBD1 aligns across 7 bases. The CDR3 contains 14 residues. J lost 5 bases, V lost 4 bases, and 2 bases had no gene match. Looked up from germline, CDR1 is SGHAT and CDR2 is FQDESV (reference sequence). The CDR3 nucleotides read TGTGCCAGCAGCTACAGGGGAAATAATTCACCCCTCCACTTT. This sequence encodes CASSYRGNNSPLHF. Using reference TRBV11-1 and TRBJ1-6 for the parts outside the CDR3, the full variable domain is EAEVAQSPRYKITEKSQAVAFWCDPISGHATLYWYRQILGQGPELLVQFQDESVVDDSQLPKDRFSAERLKGVDSTLKIQPAELGDSAMYLCASSYRGNNSPLHFGNGTRLTVT.

The chain links TRBV29-1 to TRBJ2-3; 10 nucleotides match TRBD2. Germline-derived CDR1 and CDR2 are SQVTM and ANQGSEA. The trim removed 4 bases at V and 6 bases at J, leaving 13 bases unmatched. The CDR3 runs to 16 residues. This chain's CDR3 is CSVALALAGVTDTQYF. CDR3 nucleotide sequence: TGCAGCGTTGCCCTGGCGCTAGCGGGAGTAACGGATACGCAGTATTTT.

The rearrangement uses TRBV25-1 and TRBJ2-2; D is unclear. The CDR3 has 13 amino acids. V dropped 8 bases and J dropped 4 bases, with 11 bases sitting between them. Per germline, CDR1 MGHDK and CDR2 SYGVNS. The DNA for the CDR3 is TGTGCCAGCGGGCAACAGATCACCGGGGAGCTGTTTTTT. Translating gives CASGQQITGELFF.

This chain joins TRBV9 and TRBJ1-1, with 7 bases fitting TRBD1. CDR3 length equals 15 residues. Germline trimming cut 7 bases from V and 5 bases from J; bases unmatched to any gene: 14. CDR1 and CDR2 from the germline V gene are SGDLS and YYNGEE. In DNA, the CDR3 is TGTGCCAGCGGGCGTGGAGGGGGCCGAGGTACTGAAGCTTTCTTT. Residues: CASGRGGGRGTEAFF.

With regard to this clone: One end of the junction does not line up with germline, which may come from a read error. This chain connects TRBV28 to TRBJ2-5; 9 nucleotides match TRBD1. This CDR3 has 12 residues. Germline CDR1 is MDHEN and CDR2 is SYDVKM. The chain's CDR3 is CRQGQGQETQYF. The CDR3 DNA sequence: TGCCGCCAGGGACAGGGCCAAGAGACCCAGTACTTC.

In DNA, the CDR3 is TGTGCCAGCAGTGCCCCCGAGACTAGCTCCTACAATGAGCAGTTCTTC. Its protein is CASSAPETSSYNEQFF. The chain links TRBV27 to TRBJ2-1, with TRBD2 as a possible D gene (6 bases). There are 16 residues in the CDR3. Germline V gene sequence: CDR1 MNHEY, CDR2 SMNVEV (reference sequence). V dropped 5 bases and J dropped 0 bases, with 14 bases sitting between them.

This clone was seen a handful of times. The rearrangement joins TRBV29-1 to TRBJ2-3, with 13 bases aligning to TRBD2. Germline values: CDR1 SQVTM, CDR2 ANQGSEA. CDR3 length equals 14 residues. V shed 7 bases and J 5 bases; nucleotides not matched to a gene: 6. The CDR3 nucleotides read TGCAGCGGCACTGGACTAGCGGGAGAAGATACGCAGTATTTT. Protein product: CSGTGLAGEDTQYF.

CDR3 DNA: TGCGCCAGCAGCTCCCCCGGTGGAGGTGGGGGGTATGGAGATACGCAGTATTTT. Protein: CASSSPGGGGGYGDTQYF. The chain carries TRBV5-1 and TRBJ2-3; D is perhaps TRBD2 (6 bases). The germline CDR1 and CDR2 sequences are SGHRS and YFSETQ. The CDR3 spans 18 residues. V was cut by 3 bases and J by 5 bases, with 25 bases left in between.

The rearrangement joins TRBV7-6 to TRBJ2-2; no reliable D call. CDR3 length: 13 residues. V lost 5 bases and J lost 4, with 8 bases in between. The germline V gene encodes CDR1 SGHVS and CDR2 FNYEAQ. DNA of the CDR3: TGTGCCAGCAGCCCCTATCCCACCGGGGAGCTGTTTTTT. Its translation is CASSPYPTGELFF.

This clone was counted only a few times. The chain is built from TRBV19 and TRBJ2-3, with 8 nucleotides matching TRBD2. The CDR3 spans 15 residues. Germline values: CDR1 LNHDA, CDR2 SQIVND (reference sequence). Trimming took 5 bases from V and 7 from J; bases not matched to a gene: 11. DNA of the CDR3: TGTGCCAGTAGTCCAACGGGGGGGAGTTGGAATACGCAGTATTTT. Translation gives CASSPTGGSWNTQYF. Together with reference TRBV19 and TRBJ2-3, the CDR3 gives the full variable domain: DGGITQSPKYLFRKEGQNVTLSCEQNLNHDAMYWYRQDPGQGLRLIYYSQIVNDFQKGDIAEGYSVSREKKESFPLTVTSAQKNPTAFYLCASSPTGGSWNTQYFGPGTRLTVL.

The chain combines TRBV30 with TRBJ1-2; no reliable D call. The CDR3 runs 10 residues. Germline V gives CDR1 GTSNPN, CDR2 SVGIG (reference sequence). V was pared by 5 bases and J by 2 bases, with 3 bases between. The CDR3 DNA follows: TGTGCCTGGGAGAACTATGGCTACACCTTC. As protein: CAWENYGYTF. Full variable domain (rest looked up from reference TRBV30 and TRBJ1-2): SQTIHQWPATLVQPVGSPLSLECTVEGTSNPNLYWYRQAAGRGLQLLFYSVGIGQISSEVPQNLSASRPQDRQFILSSKKLLLSDSGFYLCAWENYGYTFGSGTRLTVV.

CDR3 protein: CASSVEVGGGNEQFF. Here the CDR3 DNA reads TGTGCCAGCAGCGTAGAAGTGGGAGGAGGGAATGAGCAGTTCTTC. This sequence joins TRBV9 and TRBJ2-1; weak D call: TRBD2 (6 bases). The length of the CDR3 is 15 residues. Trimming shortened V by 0 bases and J by 7 bases, and 14 bases separated the two germline ends. The germline V gene has CDR1 SGDLS and CDR2 YYNGEE.

V and J are TRBV30 and TRBJ1-2, with D perhaps TRBD1 (5 bases). Trimming took off 3 bases at V and 6 bases at J, with 8 bases between the two ends. Germline lookup yields CDR1 GTSNPN and CDR2 SVGIG (reference sequence). The CDR3 has 11 amino acids. The CDR3 nucleotides are TGTGCCTGGAGGGGGGGACATGGCTACACCTTC. Its protein is CAWRGGHGYTF.

The chain joins TRBV13 to TRBJ1-1; D perhaps matches TRBD1 (6 bases). There are 14 residues in the CDR3. V was trimmed by 2 bases and J by 5 bases, leaving 12 bases between them. Germline assignment: CDR1 PRHDT and CDR2 FYEKMQ (reference sequence). The CDR3 is CASSLWGRGTEAFF. CDR3 nucleotide sequence: TGTGCCAGCAGCTTATGGGGGCGAGGGACTGAAGCTTTCTTT.

V gene TRBV7-2 combines with J gene TRBJ2-5, with 9 bases aligning to TRBD1. The CDR3 runs to 14 residues. V lost 5 bases to trimming and J lost 5 bases; unmatched junction nucleotides: 6. Germline lookup yields CDR1 SGHTA and CDR2 FQGNSA. CDR3 coding DNA: TGTGCCAGCAGCCACAGGGGGCGTAGTGAGACCCAGTACTTC. As protein: CASSHRGRSETQYF.

The rearrangement links TRBV27 to TRBJ1-2; 9 nucleotides align to TRBD1. The trim removed 2 bases at V and 0 bases at J, leaving 4 bases unmatched. This CDR3 contains 16 residues. Per the germline V gene, CDR1 is MNHEY and CDR2 is SMNVEV (reference sequence). This CDR3 reads CASSLVGQGTNYGYTF. Here the CDR3 DNA reads TGTGCCAGCAGTTTAGTGGGACAGGGAACTAACTATGGCTACACCTTC.

The chain combines TRBV11-3 with TRBJ1-1, with 9 bases that match TRBD1. Trimming removed 8 bases from V and 3 bases from J; junction bases left unmatched: 4. The CDR3 totals 13 residues. CDR1 is SGHNT, CDR2 YENEEA, per germline. The CDR3 reads CASRWDRDTEAFF. The CDR3 bases are TGTGCCAGCCGCTGGGACAGGGACACTGAAGCTTTCTTT.

J is TRBJ1-1 and V is TRBV7-8; D gene unclear. The CDR3 is 13 amino acids. From germline, CDR1 is SGHVS and CDR2 FQNEAQ. V lost 4 bases and J lost 4, with 10 bases in between. The CDR3 protein is CASSSRLFTEAFF. CDR3 sequence (DNA): TGTGCCAGCAGCTCAAGACTTTTCACTGAAGCTTTCTTT. Filled out from reference TRBV7-8 and TRBJ1-1, the complete variable domain reads GAGVSQSPRYKVAKRGQDVALRCDPISGHVSLFWYQQALGQGPEFLTYFQNEAQLDKSGLPSDRFFAERPEGSVSTLKIQRTQQEDSAVYLCASSSRLFTEAFFGQGTRLTVV.

The chain combines TRBV12-5 with TRBJ1-1, with a tentative D call TRBD1 (6 bases). CDR1 is LGHNT, CDR2 FRNRAP, per germline. V was pared by 5 bases and J by 3 bases, with 13 bases between. The CDR3 totals 14 residues. CDR3 DNA: TGTGCTAGTGGTCCCCGACAGGATCACACTGAAGCTTTCTTT. Translated, it gives CASGPRQDHTEAFF.